This T cell receptor (beta chain) was recorded in a study of T cell responses to AZD1222 COVID-19 vaccine. Sequenced by immunoSEQ multiplex PCR; TCRdb stores in-frame clones only, minus some. The sample has approximately 110,000 clones, roughly 87% seen once; the top ten hold approximately 5.2%. As concerns this clone: What it binds is not known.

The J segment lost 11 bases and the V segment lost 7 bases, leaving 7 bases of the junction unmatched. The germline CDR1 and CDR2 sequences are MDHEN and SYDVKM. The CDR3 loop spans 11 amino acids. General study results and limits: Seropositive AZD1222 recipients at baseline numbered only five or six. Repertoire sampling was restricted to post-peak T cell response timepoints. The reported proportion of spike-specific TCRs targeting unmutated variant regions was nearly half.

The receptor's source is an adult in good health. The genes are TRBV28 and TRBJ1-1, with TRBD1 matching over 7 bases. Material: peripheral blood, obtained on day 0 of AZD1222 vaccination. The CDR3 loop reads CASKIGGEAFF. CDR3 bases: TGTGCCAGCAAGATAGGGGGCGAGGCTTTCTTT.